One sample yielded the 30 T cell receptor beta chains listed below, sequenced in a study of cytomegalovirus exposure and HLA in healthy donors (dated by TCRdb to the late 2010s). The library was produced with the immunoSEQ multiplex PCR assay. For the multiplex PCR, a mixture combining 60 forward primers for TCR Vbeta segments and 13 reverse primers for TCR Jbeta segments was used. The table comes from immuneACCESS by way of TCRdb, which keeps in-frame sequences with V and J called. Part of the clones is missing from these tables; in studies checked, under half for an unresolved V gene and the rest for unknown reasons. The sample has about 110,000 clones on record, around three quarters of them singletons. Jointly, the top ten make up under 8% of the sample. Sequencing was done on a sample of PBMCs. These receptors all stem from a woman aged 45 to 65 in good health and CMV-seropositive.

This clone was seen a few times. The V and J genes are TRBV20-1 and TRBJ1-5; D is possibly TRBD1 (5 bases). CDR3 length equals 11 residues. Looked up from germline, CDR1 is DFQATT and CDR2 is SNEGSKA (reference sequence). The germline V and J ends were trimmed by 6 bases and 6 bases, with 9 bases remaining between them. For the CDR3, the DNA is TGCAGTGCGGAAGGGGCTCAGCCCCAGCATTTT. Protein product: CSAEGAQPQHF.

This chain joins TRBV5-1 and TRBJ1-1, with unresolved D. The V gene's germline CDR1 is SGHRS and CDR2 YFSETQ. The length of the CDR3 is 15 residues. Trimming left V 0 bases short and J 3 bases short, with 12 bases between. The CDR3 here is CASSLGGSRDTEAFF. The CDR3, as DNA: TGCGCCAGCAGCTTGGGTGGGAGTAGGGACACTGAAGCTTTCTTT.

J is TRBJ1-1 and V is TRBV29-1; the D is unclear. This CDR3 comprises 12 residues. Germline V gene data show CDR1 as SQVTM and CDR2 as ANQGSEA. Trimming pared 3 bases from V and 7 bases from J, leaving 12 bases between. The CDR3 protein is CSVERVAGEAFF. The CDR3 DNA follows: TGCAGCGTTGAGCGAGTAGCCGGTGAAGCTTTCTTT.

This chain joins TRBV11-3 and TRBJ2-2; D gene ambiguous. The ends were cut back, 6 bases at V and 0 bases at J, with 11 bases in the middle. CDR1 SGHNT and CDR2 YENEEA come from the germline V gene. The CDR3 is made up of 15 amino acids. This CDR3 reads CASSSTVTNTGELFF. The CDR3 nucleotides are TGTGCCAGCAGTTCTACAGTGACGAACACCGGGGAGCTGTTTTTT.

This chain joins TRBV6-5 and TRBJ1-2, with TRBD1 matching over 8 bases. Germline lookup yields CDR1 MNHEY and CDR2 SVGAGI. This CDR3 contains 16 residues. Trimming at V came to 0 bases and at J to 6 bases, leaving 9 bases not matched to a gene. CDR3 residues: CASSYSTDRVLHGYTF. Written as DNA, the CDR3 is TGTGCCAGCAGTTACTCGACGGACAGGGTATTGCATGGCTACACCTTC.

This chain uses TRBV30 with TRBJ2-7; 12 nucleotides line up with TRBD1. The V and J ends lost 4 bases and 5 bases, in that order; junction bases with no gene match: 3. Germline loops: CDR1 GTSNPN, CDR2 SVGIG (reference sequence). The CDR3 sequence is 13 residues long. This CDR3 is CAWTGTGGDEQYF. The CDR3 DNA sequence: TGTGCCTGGACCGGGACAGGGGGCGACGAGCAGTACTTC.

The CDR3 spells CASSQVQGYTEAFF. DNA of the CDR3: TGTGCCAGCAGCCAAGTACAGGGCTACACTGAAGCTTTCTTT. The chain recombines TRBV4-2 with TRBJ1-1; TRBD1 is a possible D gene (6 bases). Deletions cut 1 base from V and 3 bases from J, with 9 bases between. CDR3 size: 14 residues. Per germline, CDR1 LGHNA and CDR2 YNFKEQ.

V and J are TRBV7-6 and TRBJ1-3; D ambiguous. V gave up 2 bases and J gave up 0 bases, with 14 bases separating them. The CDR3 has 17 amino acids. Germline-derived CDR1 and CDR2 are SGHVS and FNYEAQ. The CDR3: CASSLNLSPSSGNTIYF. CDR3 bases: TGTGCCAGCAGCTTAAACCTGAGCCCTAGCTCTGGAAACACCATATATTTT.

As regards this clone: A junction end diverges from the germline sequence, so it may reflect a read error. The chain has TRBV5-1 and TRBJ2-7; D perhaps matches TRBD1 (5 bases). This CDR3 comprises 12 residues. The V gene's germline CDR1 is SGHRS and CDR2 YFSETQ. The CDR3: CASSLRGVGPHF. The CDR3 bases are TGCGCCAGCAGCTTGCGCGGAGTGGGGCCCCACTTC.

CDR3 residues: CASHATSGAYGYTF. The CDR3 region has the DNA TGCGCCAGCCACGCCACCTCAGGGGCCTACGGCTACACCTTC. This rearrangement joins TRBV5-1 to TRBJ1-2; perhaps TRBD1 as D (6 bases). The CDR3 contains 14 residues. Trimming removed 7 bases at V and 8 bases at J, with 21 bases between. The germline CDR1 and CDR2 sequences are SGHRS and YFSETQ.

The chain recombines TRBV7-6 with TRBJ1-1, with D maybe TRBD1 (6 bases). The CDR3 is 16 amino acids. V shed 0 bases and J shed 2 bases, with 13 bases lying between them. Germline lookup yields CDR1 SGHVS and CDR2 FNYEAQ. The DNA of the CDR3 is TGTGCCAGCAGCTTAGCGAATCTAGGGGGTAACACTGAAGCTTTCTTT. Amino acids: CASSLANLGGNTEAFF.

V usage is TRBV6-1 and J usage is TRBJ1-1; 7 bases are shared with TRBD1. After removal of 6 bases from V and 5 bases from J, the junction contained 9 bases not matched to a gene. The CDR3 runs 14 residues. CDR1 is MNHNS, CDR2 SASEGT, per germline. In nucleotides, the CDR3 is TGTGCCAGCAGCAATTCAGGGGGAAGGACTGAAGCTTTCTTT. Encoded protein: CASSNSGGRTEAFF.

The chain combines TRBV10-3 with TRBJ1-5; D not resolved. The CDR3 extends over 18 amino acids. Germline CDR1 ENHRY, CDR2 SYGVKD. Trimming removed 0 bases at V and 0 bases at J, with 15 bases between. CDR3 DNA: TGTGCCATCAGTGAGTCCCGTCTTGGTTCAGGTAGCAATCAGCCCCAGCATTTT. Amino acids: CAISESRLGSGSNQPQHF.

V usage is TRBV7-2 and J usage is TRBJ1-1, with unresolved D. The germline gives CDR1 SGHTA, CDR2 FQGNSA. The ends were cut back, 2 bases at V and 6 bases at J, with 13 bases in the middle. The CDR3 is 14 residues long. CDR3 DNA: TGTGCCAGCAGCTTATGGTTCGCGGGAGCTGAAGCTTTCTTT. This gives the protein CASSLWFAGAEAFF. The full variable domain, completed using reference TRBV7-2 and TRBJ1-1, is GAGVSQSPSNKVTEKGKDVELRCDPISGHTALYWYRQSLGQGLEFLIYFQGNSAPDKSGLPSDRFSAERTGGSVSTLTIQRTQQEDSAVYLCASSLWFAGAEAFFGQGTRLTVV.

J is TRBJ1-5 and V is TRBV6-1; unclear D gene. The germline gives CDR1 MNHNS, CDR2 SASEGT. There are 13 residues in the CDR3. The germline V and J ends were trimmed by 4 bases and 7 bases, with 11 bases remaining between them. CDR3 residues: CASSAAPSQPQHF. CDR3 sequence (DNA): TGTGCCAGCAGTGCAGCCCCAAGCCAGCCCCAGCATTTT.

There are a few counts of this clone. J is TRBJ2-1 and V is TRBV18; 11 nucleotides line up with TRBD2. The CDR3 is 16 residues long. V was pared by 2 bases and J by 6 bases, with 6 bases of the junction left unmatched. Germline V CDR1 and CDR2: KGHSH, LQKENI. CDR3 in DNA: TGTGCCAGCTCACCAATTAGCGGGGGGGCTAGCAATGAGCAGTTCTTC. It yields the protein CASSPISGGASNEQFF.

V and J are TRBV7-3 and TRBJ2-1, with D possibly TRBD2 on 5 matching bases. V lost 4 bases and J lost 4, with 8 bases in between. The CDR3 is 13 amino acids. Germline values: CDR1 SGHTA, CDR2 FQGTGA. CDR3: CASSSGTYNEQFF. Here the CDR3 DNA reads TGTGCCAGCAGCTCGGGAACTTACAATGAGCAGTTCTTC. Full variable domain (outside the CDR3, taken from reference TRBV7-3 and TRBJ2-1): GAGVSQTPSNKVTEKGKYVELRCDPISGHTALYWYRQSLGQGPEFLIYFQGTGAADDSGLPNDRFFAVRPEGSVSTLKIQRTERGDSAVYLCASSSGTYNEQFFGPGTRLTVL.

The CDR3 reads CAIRPADRAGDTQYF. In nucleotides, the CDR3 is TGTGCCATCAGACCCGCGGACAGGGCCGGAGATACGCAGTATTTT. The chain couples TRBV10-3 to TRBJ2-3, with TRBD1 matching over 8 bases. The CDR3 totals 15 residues. The V and J ends lost 6 bases and 5 bases, in that order; junction bases with no gene match: 10. The germline CDR1 and CDR2 sequences are ENHRY and SYGVKD.

V gene TRBV30 combines with J gene TRBJ2-3; D perhaps matches TRBD2 (6 bases). The CDR3 runs to 14 residues. The germline CDR1 and CDR2 sequences are GTSNPN and SVGIG (reference sequence). Between the trimmed V and J ends, which lost 3 bases and 3 bases, there was a span of 13 bases. The CDR3 DNA follows: TGTGCCTGGAGCAAAACCCGGGGGACAGATACGCAGTATTTT. Translating it yields CAWSKTRGTDTQYF. Using reference TRBV30 and TRBJ2-3 for the parts outside the CDR3, the full variable domain is SQTIHQWPATLVQPVGSPLSLECTVEGTSNPNLYWYRQAAGRGLQLLFYSVGIGQISSEVPQNLSASRPQDRQFILSSKKLLLSDSGFYLCAWSKTRGTDTQYFGPGTRLTVL.

This chain links TRBV5-1 with TRBJ1-1; TRBD1 matches at 11 bases. Trimming took 3 bases from V and 5 from J; bases not matched to a gene: 9. CDR3 length equals 16 residues. The germline V gene encodes CDR1 SGHRS and CDR2 YFSETQ. For the CDR3, the DNA is TGCGCCAGCAGCTCCGGACAGGGGGCTGGTGGGACTGAAGCTTTCTTT. Protein sequence: CASSSGQGAGGTEAFF.

The rearrangement uses TRBV12-5 and TRBJ2-1; 8 bases agree with TRBD2. With 6 bases clipped from V and 0 bases from J, the junction kept 4 bases outside the gene matches. The CDR3 length is 15 residues. Germline loops: CDR1 LGHNT, CDR2 FRNRAP. The CDR3 DNA is TGTGCTAGTGGGCACCTAGCGGGCTCCTACAATGAGCAGTTCTTC. Protein product: CASGHLAGSYNEQFF.

The chain uses TRBV18 and TRBJ1-1; no clear D gene. Germline V lookup: CDR1 KGHSH, CDR2 LQKENI. The V gene lost 3 bases and the J gene lost 3 bases, with 8 bases spanning the gap. The CDR3 extends over 13 amino acids. In nucleotides, the CDR3 is TGTGCCAGCTCACCGATGGAGGACACTGAAGCTTTCTTT. Protein sequence: CASSPMEDTEAFF.

The gene calls are TRBV12-5 and TRBJ1-1; D is undetermined. The CDR3 has 14 amino acids. V shed 1 base and J shed 1 base, with 7 bases lying between them. CDR1 and CDR2 (germline): LGHNT, FRNRAP. Here the CDR3 DNA reads TGTGCTAGTGGTTTGGGCAAGCCGAACACTGAAGCTTTCTTT. It translates to CASGLGKPNTEAFF. The whole variable domain, filled in from reference TRBV12-5 and TRBJ1-1, reads DARVTQTPRHKVTEMGQEVTMRCQPILGHNTVFWYRQTMMQGLELLAYFRNRAPLDDSGMPKDRFSAEMPDATLATLKIQPSEPRDSAVYFCASGLGKPNTEAFFGQGTRLTVV.

A few counts support this clone. The chain links TRBV5-1 to TRBJ1-1, with 7 bases lining up with TRBD1. The CDR3 is 14 amino acids. With V trimmed by 3 bases and J by 5 bases, 7 bases remained unmatched. CDR1 and CDR2 (germline): SGHRS, YFSETQ. DNA of the CDR3: TGCGCCAGCAGCTCGACAGGGAGAGAGACTGAAGCTTTCTTT. Its translation is CASSSTGRETEAFF.

This chain links TRBV5-8 with TRBJ1-6; TRBD1 is a possible D gene (5 bases). This CDR3 has 16 amino acids. Germline V lookup: CDR1 SGHTS, CDR2 YDEGEE. V lost 9 bases and J lost 1, with 17 bases in between. The CDR3 DNA sequence: TGTGCCAACCCAAATATCCAGGGTTCCTATAATTCACCCCTCCACTTT. This gives the protein CANPNIQGSYNSPLHF.

CDR3 sequence reads: CASSRRQDEFYGYTF. For the CDR3, the DNA is TGTGCCAGCAGTCGCCGACAGGATGAGTTCTATGGCTACACCTTC. The J gene is TRBJ1-2, the V gene TRBV7-9, with TRBD1 as a possible D gene (6 bases). Germline V gives CDR1 SEHNR, CDR2 FQNEAQ (reference sequence). Trimming removed 6 bases from V and 4 bases from J, with 18 bases in between. There are 15 residues in the CDR3. Supplemented by reference TRBV7-9 and TRBJ1-2, the full variable domain reads DTGVSQNPRHKITKRGQNVTFRCDPISEHNRLYWYRQTLGQGPEFLTYFQNEAQLEKSRLLSDRFSAERPKGSFSTLEIQRTEQGDSAMYLCASSRRQDEFYGYTFGSGTRLTVV.

The chain recombines TRBV28 with TRBJ2-7; 9 bases are a match to TRBD1. Germline V gene lookup returns CDR1 MDHEN and CDR2 SYDVKM. CDR3 length equals 14 residues. With V trimmed by 1 base and J by 12 bases, 10 bases remained unmatched. The CDR3 loop reads CASSLYAGTGMVYF. Here the CDR3 DNA reads TGTGCCAGCAGTTTATACGCCGGGACAGGGATGGTGTACTTC.

V gene TRBV7-2 combines with J gene TRBJ1-2, with D possibly TRBD1 on 6 matching bases. Germline CDR1 reads SGHTA; CDR2 reads FQGNSA. The V end lost 4 bases, the J end lost 2 bases, and 17 bases lay between the germline ends. This CDR3 has 16 amino acids. CDR3: CASSSHTGYRNYGYTF. Written as DNA, the CDR3 is TGTGCCAGCAGCTCGCATACAGGGTATCGGAACTATGGCTACACCTTC. Based on the CDR3 plus reference TRBV7-2 and TRBJ1-2, the full variable domain is GAGVSQSPSNKVTEKGKDVELRCDPISGHTALYWYRQSLGQGLEFLIYFQGNSAPDKSGLPSDRFSAERTGGSVSTLTIQRTQQEDSAVYLCASSSHTGYRNYGYTFGSGTRLTVV.

This clone was seen a handful of times. This chain joins TRBV5-1 and TRBJ1-3, with a weak D call TRBD1 (6 bases). Between the trimmed V and J ends, which lost 2 bases and 4 bases, there was a span of 19 bases. From germline, CDR1 is SGHRS and CDR2 YFSETQ. The CDR3 has 17 amino acids. The CDR3 region is CASSFSGGQGGGNTIYF. The CDR3 region has the DNA TGCGCCAGCAGCTTCTCCGGGGGGCAGGGAGGCGGAAACACCATATATTTT.

CDR3 amino acids: CAISQGGLNEKLFF. CDR3 DNA sequence: TGTGCCATCTCTCAGGGGGGACTTAATGAAAAACTGTTTTTT. The chain combines TRBV10-3 with TRBJ1-4, with 7 bases lining up with TRBD1. This CDR3 has 14 amino acids. Germline loops: CDR1 ENHRY, CDR2 SYGVKD. J gave up 4 bases and V 8 bases, and 7 bases lay outside the gene matches.